This TCR beta chain was recovered during a study of cytotoxic CD8 clonotypes in ibrutinib-treated CLL. V dropped 6 bases and J dropped 7 bases, with 16 bases sitting between them. The germline V gene encodes CDR1 KGHSH and CDR2 LQKENI. This CDR3 has 14 residues. Profiled with immunoSEQ multiplex PCR; TCRdb holds only in-frame clones, not every one. This table has around 20,000 clones, over 70% appearing once. V usage is TRBV18 and J usage is TRBJ1-5; D may be TRBD1 (6 bases). The sequence came from a human donor with chronic lymphocytic leukemia. The sample consisted of PBMCs, taken before ibrutinib treatment. Here the CDR3 DNA reads TGTGCCAGCTCGGTCACAGGGTCTGACCAGCCCCAGCATTTT. This gives the protein CASSVTGSDQPQHF. Full variable domain (missing parts from reference TRBV18 and TRBJ1-5): NAGVMQNPRHLVRRRGQEARLRCSPMKGHSHVYWYRQLPEEGLKFMVYLQKENIIDESGMPKERFSAEFPKEGPSILRIQQVVRGDSAAYFCASSVTGSDQPQHFGDGTRLSIL.